These T cell receptor beta chains were read from a single sample in a study of blood T cell repertoires in COVID-19. TCRdb's table, derived via immunoSEQ multiplex PCR, lists solely in-frame clones and lacks some. The sample holds some 44,000 clones, roughly 90% seen once. What was sequenced was peripheral blood. The receptor source for this set is a human donor in a cohort sampled during active COVID-19. CDR3s include the opening cysteine and the closing phenylalanine or tryptophan. The order of the fields is J gene, D gene, V gene, clone size, CDR3 protein, CDR3 DNA. D genes are given only for firm matches. A row's size may be missing; if present it is once, few, many or a size class.

TRBJ1-6 TRBD1 TRBV27 few CASSPRQGADSPLHF TGTGCCAGCAGTCCCCGGCAGGGGGCTGACTCACCCCTCCACTTT
TRBJ2-6 - TRBV10-3 - CAISGGTGSSGANVLTF TGTGCCATCAGTGGGGGAACAGGGTCCTCTGGGGCCAACGTCCTGACTTTC
TRBJ2-1 - TRBV5-4 - CASSLAAGSDEQFF TGTGCCAGCAGCTTGGCCGCGGGGTCCGATGAGCAGTTCTTC
TRBJ1-5 - TRBV4-1 - CASSERNRDQPQHF TGCGCCAGCAGCGAACGAAACAGGGACCAGCCCCAGCATTTT
TRBJ2-2 - TRBV3-1/TRBV3-2 few CASSQDLAGELFF TGTGCCAGCAGCCAAGATTTAGCCGGGGAGCTGTTTTTT
TRBJ1-4 TRBD1 TRBV4-3 once CASSQRGGAANEKLFF TGCGCCAGCAGCCAACGAGGGGGCGCGGCTAATGAAAAACTGTTTTTT
TRBJ1-5 - TRBV6-1 - CASSEPVQPQHF TGTGCCAGCAGTGAACCCGTCCAGCCCCAGCATTTT
TRBJ2-7 - TRBV11-2 - CASSLSFGYEQYF TGTGCCAGCAGCTTAAGTTTCGGCTACGAGCAGTACTTC
TRBJ2-7 - TRBV27 once CASGAWGSYEQYF TGTGCCAGCGGGGCATGGGGCTCCTACGAGCAGTACTTC
TRBJ2-1 - TRBV11-2 - CASRAGQYNEQFF TGTGCCAGCAGGGCAGGACAGTACAATGAGCAGTTCTTC
TRBJ2-3 - TRBV5-1 - CASSSFRGADTQYF TGCGCCAGCAGCTCATTCAGGGGAGCAGATACGCAGTATTTT
TRBJ2-5 - TRBV10-1 - CASSESTRETQYF TGCGCCAGCAGTGAGTCGACTCGAGAGACCCAGTACTTC
TRBJ2-3 TRBD2 TRBV7-6 - CASSWSGKDTQYF TGTGCCAGCAGCTGGAGCGGGAAGGATACGCAGTATTTT
TRBJ2-1 - TRBV12-5 - CASGLGPAGPEQFF TGTGCTAGTGGTTTGGGTCCGGCGGGCCCTGAGCAGTTCTTC
TRBJ2-5 - TRBV5-1 - CASSLFVEASLQETQYF TGCGCCAGCAGCCTATTTGTAGAAGCCTCCCTCCAAGAGACCCAGTACTTC
TRBJ2-5 - TRBV5-1 - CASSADYARVGETQYF TGCGCCAGCAGCGCTGATTACGCGCGGGTAGGAGAGACCCAGTACTTC
TRBJ1-6 - TRBV6-2/TRBV6-3 few CASSYSTPSYNSPLHF TGTGCCAGCAGTTACTCGACACCCTCCTATAATTCACCCCTCCACTTT
TRBJ2-2 - TRBV20-1 - CSASQGGELFF TGCAGTGCTAGCCAGGGGGGGGAGCTGTTTTTT
TRBJ1-1 TRBD1 TRBV27 - CASSPGTGGIPTEAFF TGTGCCAGCAGTCCCGGGACAGGGGGTATCCCGACTGAAGCTTTCTTT
TRBJ1-2 TRBD1 TRBV28 - CASTGGGNYGYTF TGTGCCAGCACCGGAGGGGGCAACTATGGCTACACCTTC
TRBJ1-5 - TRBV5-6 once CASSRGGDYQPQHF TGTGCCAGCAGCCGAGGGGGAGACTATCAGCCCCAGCATTTT
TRBJ1-2 - TRBV4-1 once CASTHGDTYNYGYTF TGCGCCAGCACGCATGGGGACACATACAACTATGGCTACACCTTC
TRBJ1-4 TRBD1 TRBV28 - CASSLKGGRSEKLFF TGTGCCAGCAGTTTAAAAGGGGGCAGGAGTGAAAAACTGTTTTTT
TRBJ2-3 - TRBV9 once CASARQVATMDTQYF TGTGCCAGCGCAAGACAGGTCGCGACTATGGATACGCAGTATTTT
TRBJ2-1 TRBD2 TRBV4-2 few CASSQELRSGSNEQFF TGTGCCAGCAGCCAAGAGCTTCGTAGCGGGAGCAATGAGCAGTTCTTC
TRBJ2-7 - TRBV27 - CASSSSTLSLYEQYF TGTGCCAGCAGTTCGAGCACCCTCTCTTTATACGAGCAGTACTTC
TRBJ2-7 - TRBV12-3/TRBV12-4 - CASSLGGGEQYF TGTGCCAGCAGCCTAGGGGGTGGCGAGCAGTACTTC
TRBJ2-1 - TRBV6-2/TRBV6-3 few CASSYSKGWDYNEQFF TGTGCCAGCAGTTACTCGAAGGGGTGGGACTACAATGAGCAGTTCTTC
TRBJ1-4 TRBD1 TRBV7-9 - CASSRNRGLGNEKLFF TGTGCCAGCAGCCGAAACAGGGGTTTGGGGAATGAAAAACTGTTTTTT
TRBJ2-5 TRBD2 TRBV7-7 - CASSLGLLAGGPTETQYF TGTGCTAGCAGCTTAGGGCTGTTAGCGGGAGGGCCGACTGAGACCCAGTACTTC
TRBJ2-7 TRBD1 TRBV4-3 - CASSQGAGGDYEQYF TGCGCCAGCAGCCAAGGGGCAGGGGGCGACTACGAGCAGTACTTC
TRBJ2-1 - TRBV28 - CASTDYRRSSYNEQFF TGTGCCAGCACCGACTACCGGCGGAGCTCCTACAATGAGCAGTTCTTC
TRBJ1-1 TRBD1 TRBV28 - CASIPPGQGVENTEAFF TGTGCCAGCATACCACCGGGACAGGGGGTCGAGAACACTGAAGCTTTCTTT
TRBJ1-2 - TRBV24-1 - CATSDFQGGSGYTF TGTGCCACCAGTGATTTTCAGGGTGGAAGTGGCTACACCTTC
TRBJ2-1 TRBD2 TRBV7-2 once CASSLWGVSGSWGEQFF TGTGCCAGCAGCTTATGGGGGGTTAGCGGGAGTTGGGGTGAGCAGTTCTTC
TRBJ2-1 TRBD2 TRBV3-1/TRBV3-2 - CASSQDDPSGADNEQFF TGTGCCAGCAGTCAAGATGACCCTAGCGGGGCCGACAATGAGCAGTTCTTC
TRBJ2-5 - TRBV20-1 - CSGSFQETQYF TGCAGTGGCAGTTTCCAAGAGACCCAGTACTTC
TRBJ1-2 - TRBV15 once CATSRDPAGVGYTF TGTGCCACCAGCAGAGATCCGGCAGGGGTTGGCTACACCTTC
TRBJ2-5 - TRBV11-2 - CASSLDSQETQYF TGTGCCAGCAGCTTAGACAGCCAAGAGACCCAGTACTTC